This T cell receptor (beta chain) came from a study of patients and donors after allogeneic stem cell transplantation. The V end was cut by 1 base, the J end by 10 bases, with 21 bases between. The CDR3 loop spans 16 amino acids. Per the germline V gene, CDR1 is SGDLS and CDR2 is YYNGEE. This clonotype was detected only a few times. TCRdb redid the calling of the RT-PCR reads with MiXCR, one entry per CDR3 protein. The sample contains about a million distinct CDR3 sequences, more than 15% of which appear only once. The receptor was isolated from a human donor who was either an allogeneic HSCT recipient or a stem cell or donor lymphocyte infusion donor (not recorded which). It is not recorded whose cells these are; they may come from a transplant donor. Sequencing was carried out using blood, either unsorted or a sorted T cell fraction (not recorded which). The V gene is TRBV9, the J gene TRBJ2-1, with no clear D. The CDR3 DNA is TGTGCCAGCAGCGTACCCCCGGCGAACCCGGTCAGAGAGCAGTTCTTC. Encoded protein: CASSVPPANPVREQFF.